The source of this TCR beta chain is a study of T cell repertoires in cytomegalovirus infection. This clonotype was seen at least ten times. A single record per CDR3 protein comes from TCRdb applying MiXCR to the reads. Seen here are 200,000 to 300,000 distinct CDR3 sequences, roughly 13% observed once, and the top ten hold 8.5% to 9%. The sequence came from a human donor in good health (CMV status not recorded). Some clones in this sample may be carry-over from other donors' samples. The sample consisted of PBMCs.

For the CDR3, the DNA is TGCGCCAGCAGCTTGGGGTTCAGGGGCAATCAGCCCCAGCATTTT. This gives the protein CASSLGFRGNQPQHF. The rearrangement links TRBV5-1 to TRBJ1-5; D possibly corresponds to TRBD1 (5 bases). The germline V gene encodes CDR1 SGHRS and CDR2 YFSETQ. Between the trimmed V and J ends, which lost 0 bases and 2 bases, there was a span of 9 bases. This CDR3 region has 15 residues.